The rows below give T cell receptor beta chains drawn from one sample of a study of blood T cell repertoires in COVID-19. The assay was immunoSEQ multiplex PCR, and TCRdb's table has in-frame clones only and misses some. Of around 200,000 clones in the sample, around 80% were seen once. Sequenced input: peripheral blood. These receptor sequences come from a man aged 45-65 years with active or convalescent COVID-19. Each CDR3 is given with its conserved first and last residue. Fields, in order: D gene, J gene, clone size, CDR3 length, V gene, CDR3 protein, CDR3 DNA. A D gene is named only where the DNA matches it firmly. The size field is filled for only some rows; it gives once, few, many or a size class.

D gene: NA
J gene: TRBJ1-2
clone size: NA
CDR3 length: 12
V gene: TRBV6-4
CDR3 protein: CASSGRIGRYTF
CDR3 DNA: TGTGCCAGCAGTGGGCGGATTGGTCGCTACACCTTC

D gene: NA
J gene: TRBJ1-2
clone size: NA
CDR3 length: 15
V gene: TRBV7-2
CDR3 protein: CASSLDMARARGYTF
CDR3 DNA: TGTGCCAGCAGCTTAGATATGGCGAGGGCTCGGGGCTACACCTTC

D gene: NA
J gene: TRBJ2-7
clone size: NA
CDR3 length: 13
V gene: TRBV4-2
CDR3 protein: CASSHPRGTGQYF
CDR3 DNA: TGTGCCAGCAGCCACCCAAGGGGGACGGGGCAGTACTTC

D gene: NA
J gene: TRBJ2-7
clone size: few
CDR3 length: 13
V gene: TRBV2
CDR3 protein: CASSNLPGSEQYF
CDR3 DNA: TGTGCCAGCAGCAACCTACCAGGATCCGAACAGTACTTC

D gene: NA
J gene: TRBJ1-4
clone size: NA
CDR3 length: 14
V gene: TRBV19
CDR3 protein: CASSEEVANEKLFF
CDR3 DNA: TGTGCCAGTAGTGAAGAGGTGGCTAATGAAAAACTGTTTTTT

D gene: TRBD1
J gene: TRBJ1-2
clone size: once
CDR3 length: 13
V gene: TRBV19
CDR3 protein: CAIYRDSIYGYTF
CDR3 DNA: TGTGCCATTTACCGGGACAGCATCTATGGCTACACCTTC

D gene: NA
J gene: TRBJ1-5
clone size: NA
CDR3 length: 17
V gene: TRBV7-8
CDR3 protein: CASTLRGRGGSNQPQHF
CDR3 DNA: TGTGCCAGCACCTTAAGAGGCAGGGGCGGTAGCAATCAGCCCCAGCATTTT

D gene: TRBD1
J gene: TRBJ1-1
clone size: NA
CDR3 length: 15
V gene: TRBV6-6
CDR3 protein: CASSTSGQGYTEAFF
CDR3 DNA: TGTGCCAGCAGTACCTCGGGACAGGGCTACACTGAAGCTTTCTTT

D gene: TRBD2
J gene: TRBJ2-1
clone size: NA
CDR3 length: 15
V gene: TRBV2
CDR3 protein: CASSVGLAGYNEQFF
CDR3 DNA: TGTGCCAGCAGTGTTGGACTAGCGGGCTACAATGAGCAGTTCTTC

D gene: NA
J gene: TRBJ2-1
clone size: once
CDR3 length: 16
V gene: TRBV3-1/TRBV3-2
CDR3 protein: CASSPLGLVSYNEQFF
CDR3 DNA: TGTGCCAGCAGCCCACTCGGGTTAGTGTCCTACAATGAGCAGTTCTTC

D gene: TRBD2
J gene: TRBJ2-2
clone size: NA
CDR3 length: 19
V gene: TRBV5-1
CDR3 protein: CASSLGTSGRLWNTGELFF
CDR3 DNA: TGCGCCAGCAGCTTGGGGACTAGCGGGAGATTGTGGAACACCGGGGAGCTGTTTTTT

D gene: TRBD2
J gene: TRBJ2-5
clone size: NA
CDR3 length: 16
V gene: TRBV5-1
CDR3 protein: CASRSRPSGIQETQYF
CDR3 DNA: TGCGCCAGCAGATCGAGACCTAGCGGGATTCAAGAGACCCAGTACTTC

D gene: NA
J gene: TRBJ1-1
clone size: once
CDR3 length: 14
V gene: TRBV29-1
CDR3 protein: CSVASTGSNTEAFF
CDR3 DNA: TGCAGCGTTGCTTCCACAGGGTCGAACACTGAAGCTTTCTTT

D gene: NA
J gene: TRBJ2-2
clone size: NA
CDR3 length: 17
V gene: TRBV3-1/TRBV3-2
CDR3 protein: CASSQDRGARVTGELFF
CDR3 DNA: TGTGCCAGCAGCCAAGATCGGGGGGCGAGGGTGACCGGGGAGCTGTTTTTT

D gene: NA
J gene: TRBJ2-5
clone size: NA
CDR3 length: 15
V gene: TRBV4-1
CDR3 protein: CASSLTVIGGETQYF
CDR3 DNA: TGCGCCAGCAGTCTGACTGTAATAGGGGGAGAGACCCAGTACTTC